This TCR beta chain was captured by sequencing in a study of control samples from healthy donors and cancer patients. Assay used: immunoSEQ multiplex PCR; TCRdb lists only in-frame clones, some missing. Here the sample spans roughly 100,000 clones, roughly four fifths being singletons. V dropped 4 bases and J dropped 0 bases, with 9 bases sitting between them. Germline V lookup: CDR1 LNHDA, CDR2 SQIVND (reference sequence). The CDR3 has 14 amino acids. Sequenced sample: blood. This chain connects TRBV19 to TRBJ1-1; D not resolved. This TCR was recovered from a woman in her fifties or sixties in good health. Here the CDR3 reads CASSTRNMNTEAFF. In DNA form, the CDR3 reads TGTGCCAGTAGTACCAGAAACATGAACACTGAAGCTTTCTTT.